This TCR beta chain was found in a study of CD8+ T cells in alopecia areata (dated by TCRdb to the late 2010s). As for the study more broadly: The treated patients, all with moderate-to-severe alopecia areata, were enrolled in an open-label pilot trial of oral tofacitinib given at 5 to 10 mg twice daily. Tofacitinib was given for 6 to 18 months, followed by 6 months of follow-up off drug to assess delayed response and recurrence. To study T cell clonal expansion in alopecia areata, the researchers applied high-throughput TCRbeta sequencing to both the C3H/HeJ mouse model and human patients. In humans, TCRbeta sequencing was performed on scalp tissue and on sorted CD4+ and CD8+ peripheral blood T cells from healthy controls and from patients with patchy or totalis/universalis alopecia areata. Patients on tofacitinib were biopsied at baseline and after 4 and 24 weeks of treatment, and several of the patients also had a later scalp biopsy. Scalp clonality was compared among normal scalp (n=4), patchy alopecia areata scalp (n=8), and alopecia totalis/universalis scalp (n=8). RNA was extracted with the PAXgene miRNA kit for fixed scalp, the miRNeasy kit for PBMCs, and the RNeasy kit for mouse skin. TCRbeta CDR3 regions were amplified by immunoSEQ multiplex PCR using 35 Vbeta forward and 13 Jbeta reverse primers.

According to the study, the label for this sample's time point signals: baseline before oral tofacitinib. Lesional scalp punch biopsies and peripheral blood were obtained from alopecia areata patients. PBMCs were isolated by density centrifugation and stained for CD3, CD4 and CD8, after which CD4+ and CD8+ T cells were sorted on a FACSAria. To prepare the library, the immunoSEQ multiplex PCR assay was applied. For TCR sequencing, RNA was extracted from every sample and reverse transcribed into cDNA to serve as template. SuperScript III was used for first-strand cDNA synthesis, primed with a 2:1 mix of oligo-dT and random hexamers. A synthetic immune receptor repertoire was used to assess amplification bias, and residual bias was removed computationally. The published analysis was carried out like this. Raw reads were preprocessed to remove errors, and CDR3 was defined by IMGT conventions from the conserved cysteine to phenylalanine. Clonality was computed by normalizing Shannon entropy by log2 of the number of productive unique TCRs and subtracting the result from 1. Whether scalp clones were CD4 or CD8 was inferred by matching scalp TCRbeta sequences against CD4 and CD8 repertoires sorted from blood. The immuneACCESS repertoire file appears here via TCRdb, limited to in-frame rearrangements. These files lack a portion of the clones; in checked studies, under half of the deficit traces to unresolved V genes, and the cause of the others is not known. The V and J calls and clone size are taken from that table; D and trimming were inferred from the DNA. The sample table records hundreds of thousands of clones; about 53% of these occur just once. The leading ten clones occupy approximately 0.5% of the sample.

The study at large found these results: TCR sequences shared between patients were less clear than in mice, possibly partly because of HLA diversity in the patient population. Compared with normal scalp, lesional scalp, particularly in alopecia totalis/universalis, had higher clonality and more expanded CD8+ clones, which suggests antigenic drive. Unlike mouse skin, which is dominated by gammadelta T cells, normal human skin has resident alphabeta T cells that are also sequenced, and this complicates analysis of the scalp TCR repertoire.

On this clone: This clone's antigen is unknown. There are no base qualities to consult, and no much larger clone falls within one base.

The CDR3 holds 16 amino acids from the cysteine to the phenylalanine. The kept DNA is CDR3 alone, 48 bases in frame from the first base. Ends trimmed: V by 4 bases, J by 8 bases; bases unmatched to a gene: 15. For CDR1 and CDR2, the germline V gene (reference sequence) lists MNHEY and SMNVEV. Here the chain combines TRBV27 and TRBJ1-2, with TRBD1 matching 8 junction bases. Sequencing used CD4+ T cells sorted from blood, obtained at week 0. The clonotype originates from a human donor with alopecia areata. CDR3 reads: CASSSTGGPPWLGYTF. The DNA sequence is TGTGCCAGCAGTTCCACAGGGGGGCCCCCTTGGTTAGGCTACACCTTC.